This record covers a single T cell receptor beta chain. What it recognizes is unknown. Clones were read by immunoSEQ multiplex PCR, and TCRdb kept only the in-frame ones, dropping some. The sample contains approximately 40,000 clones, roughly 82% of which appear only once. These data originate in a study of radiation and T cells in renal cell carcinoma. Whole-study results and caveats: Baseline intratumoral clonotype presence is unknown without pretreatment biopsies.

This CDR3 is 16 amino acids long. The germline gives CDR1 SGHTA, CDR2 FQGNSA. V shed 4 bases and J shed 0 bases, with 10 bases lying between them. This sample's time point: blood 4 weeks post-SBRT, at nephrectomy. Treatment denoted: 15 Gy SBRT to primary tumor, nephrectomy 4 weeks later. The sequencing used blood, collected from a patient whose treatment included radiotherapy and nephrectomy. The TCR was taken from a woman in her 70s with renal cell carcinoma. The chain carries TRBV7-2 and TRBJ2-6; D not certain. The CDR3 spells CASSYAPSSGANVLTF. The CDR3 DNA reads TGTGCCAGCAGCTATGCCCCGAGCTCTGGGGCCAACGTCCTGACTTTC.